A single sample is the source of the 32 T cell receptor beta chains below, sequenced in a study of human T cells and chemical hapten exposure. Time point indicated: patch test 3, about 24 weeks after DPC sensitization. Treatment meaning: therapeutic diphenylcyclopropenone sensitization with weekly scalp DPC. TCRdb reanalysed the RACE reads using MiXCR and keeps one entry per CDR3 protein. This table has some 170,000 distinct CDR3 sequences, roughly a quarter appearing once. The sequences come from whole blood, collected in connection with sensitization to the hapten diphenylcyclopropenone (DPC). All receptors derive from a young woman with alopecia areata. Some clones in this sample may be carry-over from other donors' samples.

The chain recombines TRBV11-2 with TRBJ2-2, with D unclear. Germline V gene data show CDR1 as SGHAT and CDR2 as FQNNGV. Trimming cost V 5 bases and J 2 bases, with 12 bases left between them. The CDR3 covers 15 residues. The CDR3, as DNA: TGTGCCAGCAGCCCAAGGACGGATAACACCGGGGAGCTGTTTTTT. Translated, it gives CASSPRTDNTGELFF. Based on the CDR3 plus reference TRBV11-2 and TRBJ2-2, the full variable domain is EAGVAQSPRYKIIEKRQSVAFWCNPISGHATLYWYQQILGQGPKLLIQFQNNGVVDDSQLPKDRFSAERLKGVDSTLKIQPAKLEDSAVYLCASSPRTDNTGELFFGEGSRLTVL.

The V gene is TRBV20-1, the J gene TRBJ2-7; D call uncertain. Trimming took off 5 bases at V and 2 bases at J, with 10 bases between the two ends. CDR1 and CDR2 (germline): DFQATT, SNEGSKA (reference sequence). The CDR3 consists of 12 residues. The CDR3 here is CSARQVPYEQYF. As DNA, the CDR3 is TGCAGTGCTCGGCAAGTCCCCTACGAGCAGTACTTC.

This clonotype has more than one count but fewer than ten. The chain combines TRBV25-1 with TRBJ2-7; 14 bases fit TRBD2. The germline V gene encodes CDR1 MGHDK and CDR2 SYGVNS. This CDR3 contains 15 residues. V was clipped by 8 bases and J by 6 bases; unmatched bases: 9. CDR3 protein: CASHPGLAGGSEQYF. In DNA, the CDR3 is TGTGCCAGCCACCCCGGACTAGCGGGGGGAAGCGAGCAGTACTTC.

This clonotype was seen a few times. The chain carries TRBV28 and TRBJ2-7; D might be TRBD2 (6 bases). Trimming took 0 bases from V and 2 from J, leaving 11 bases between them. CDR1 is MDHEN, CDR2 SYDVKM, per germline. This CDR3 comprises 15 residues. DNA of the CDR3: TGTGCCAGCAGTTTATGGGAGGGTGGAACCTACGAGCAGTACTTC. It specifies CASSLWEGGTYEQYF.

Only a few counts were recorded for this clonotype. The chain is built from TRBV5-5 and TRBJ1-1, with D uncertain. V lost 2 bases and J lost 0, with 2 bases in between. Germline CDR1 SGHKS, CDR2 YYEKEE (reference sequence). The CDR3 spans 12 residues. DNA of the CDR3: TGTGCCAGCAGCTTTGTGAACACTGAAGCTTTCTTT. This sequence encodes CASSFVNTEAFF.

This clonotype is medium-sized (0.01 to 0.1%). The chain has TRBV29-1 and TRBJ1-2; tentatively, D is TRBD1 (5 bases). The CDR3 contains 13 residues. The V gene lost 0 bases and the J gene lost 6 bases, with 11 bases spanning the gap. The germline V gene has CDR1 SQVTM and CDR2 ANQGSEA. The CDR3 spells CSVEDRRGDGYTF. The CDR3 DNA reads TGCAGCGTTGAAGATCGAAGGGGCGATGGCTACACCTTC.

This clonotype was seen just once. The CDR3 sequence: CSVEGGTNTEAFF. CDR3 in DNA: TGCAGCGTTGAAGGGGGTACGAACACTGAAGCTTTCTTT. The chain carries TRBV29-1 and TRBJ1-1; D not resolved. Germline values: CDR1 SQVTM, CDR2 ANQGSEA. The CDR3 is 13 residues long. Trimming took 1 base from V and 1 from J, leaving 7 bases between them.

In its sample, this clonotype was seen a few times. The chain uses TRBV5-1 and TRBJ2-7; 7 bases fit TRBD1. The CDR3 sequence is 17 residues long. Germline values: CDR1 SGHRS, CDR2 YFSETQ. V lost 0 bases to trimming and J lost 1 base; unmatched junction nucleotides: 10. CDR3 loop: CASSLDLSTGYSYEQYF. CDR3 sequence (DNA): TGCGCCAGCAGCTTGGATTTATCGACAGGGTATTCCTACGAGCAGTACTTC.

The rearrangement joins TRBV20-1 to TRBJ1-5; a weak D match, TRBD1 (5 bases). The V gene's germline CDR1 is DFQATT and CDR2 SNEGSKA (reference sequence). Trimming removed 5 bases at V and 3 bases at J, with 11 bases between. The CDR3 sequence is 13 residues long. The CDR3 nucleotides are TGCAGTGCTGTACGGGACGACAATCAGCCCCAGCATTTT. Its protein is CSAVRDDNQPQHF.

V and J are TRBV28 and TRBJ2-3; D is unclear. This CDR3 has 12 amino acids. Germline V gene data show CDR1 as MDHEN and CDR2 as SYDVKM. Trimming took off 7 bases at V and 4 bases at J, with 9 bases between the two ends. The CDR3 region is CASKGMADTQYF. In DNA form, the CDR3 reads TGTGCCAGCAAAGGAATGGCAGATACGCAGTATTTT.

This clonotype was seen only a few times. The V and J genes are TRBV18 and TRBJ1-5, with unresolved D. The ends were cut back, 1 base at V and 6 bases at J, with 7 bases in the middle. This CDR3 is 13 amino acids long. Germline loops: CDR1 KGHSH, CDR2 LQKENI. CDR3 in DNA: TGTGCCAGCTCACCACTAGACGCTCAGCCCCAGCATTTT. This translates into CASSPLDAQPQHF. The whole variable domain, filled in from reference TRBV18 and TRBJ1-5, reads NAGVMQNPRHLVRRRGQEARLRCSPMKGHSHVYWYRQLPEEGLKFMVYLQKENIIDESGMPKERFSAEFPKEGPSILRIQQVVRGDSAAYFCASSPLDAQPQHFGDGTRLSIL.

This clonotype was seen more than once but under ten times. The chain links TRBV9 to TRBJ2-7; D remains ambiguous. CDR1 and CDR2 from the germline V gene are SGDLS and YYNGEE. This CDR3 comprises 14 residues. V lost 1 base to trimming and J lost 0 bases, with 8 bases between them. The chain's CDR3 is CASSVRYSSYEQYF. The CDR3 DNA follows: TGTGCCAGCAGCGTAAGGTACAGCTCCTACGAGCAGTACTTC. Based on the CDR3 plus reference TRBV9 and TRBJ2-7, the full variable domain is DSGVTQTPKHLITATGQRVTLRCSPRSGDLSVYWYQQSLDQGLQFLIQYYNGEERAKGNILERFSAQQFPDLHSELNLSSLELGDSALYFCASSVRYSSYEQYFGPGTRLTVT.

This clonotype has more than one count but fewer than ten. The chain has TRBV29-1 and TRBJ1-2; 9 bases match TRBD1. CDR1 is SQVTM and CDR2 is ANQGSEA in the germline V gene. Trimming cost V 5 bases and J 7 bases; bases outside gene matches: 5. The CDR3 is made up of 12 amino acids. The CDR3 nucleotides are TGCAGCGTTTTTACAGGGGGCAGTGGCTACACCTTC. Its translation: CSVFTGGSGYTF.

This clonotype occurred a few times. This chain joins TRBV5-1 and TRBJ1-4; D not certain. The ends were cut back, 1 base at V and 0 bases at J, with 4 bases in the middle. Germline V gives CDR1 SGHRS, CDR2 YFSETQ. This CDR3 spans 14 amino acids. CDR3 loop: CASSLTATNEKLFF. The DNA of the CDR3 is TGCGCCAGCAGCTTGACGGCAACTAATGAAAAACTGTTTTTT. The full variable domain, with the rest looked up from reference TRBV5-1 and TRBJ1-4, is KAGVTQTPRYLIKTRGQQVTLSCSPISGHRSVSWYQQTPGQGLQFLFEYFSETQRNKGNFPGRFSGRQFSNSRSEMNVSTLELGDSALYLCASSLTATNEKLFFGSGTQLSVL.

This chain links TRBV3-1 with TRBJ1-3; TRBD1 might be the D (5 bases). V gave up 2 bases and J gave up 10 bases, with 18 bases separating them. This CDR3 contains 15 residues. Germline lookup yields CDR1 LGHDT and CDR2 YNNKEL (reference sequence). Here the CDR3 reads CASSQPGTDPETIYF. In nucleotides, the CDR3 is TGTGCCAGCAGCCAACCCGGGACGGACCCCGAAACCATATATTTT.

This chain joins TRBV27 and TRBJ1-6; no reliable D call. The CDR3 has 14 residues. CDR1 is MNHEY and CDR2 is SMNVEV in the germline V gene (reference sequence). V shed 3 bases and J shed 5 bases, with 8 bases lying between them. The CDR3, as DNA: TGTGCCAGCAGTTTTGGAGGGAATAATTCACCCCTCCACTTT. This gives the protein CASSFGGNNSPLHF.

This clonotype was counted once. CDR3 sequence (DNA): TGTGCCAGCAGTTACTCCTTGGGGGACACTGAAGCTTTCTTT. Translation: CASSYSLGDTEAFF. The chain carries TRBV6-5 and TRBJ1-1; perhaps TRBD1 as D (5 bases). Trimming pared 0 bases from V and 3 bases from J, leaving 8 bases between. This CDR3 region has 14 residues. Germline CDR1 MNHEY, CDR2 SVGAGI.

Worth noting for this clonotype: One junction end does not reproduce the germline sequence, and a read error may be involved. The V gene is TRBV24-1, the J gene TRBJ1-2; D gene uncertain. This CDR3 has 20 residues. Germline lookup yields CDR1 KGHDR and CDR2 SFDVKD. CDR3 loop: CATSDFGGNPPPKANYDYTF. DNA of the CDR3: TGTGCCACCAGTGATTTTGGCGGGAATCCTCCCCCAAAAGCTAACTATGACTACACCTTC.

This sequence joins TRBV9 and TRBJ2-6; 7 nucleotides agree with TRBD1. Germline-derived CDR1 and CDR2 are SGDLS and YYNGEE. This CDR3 comprises 15 residues. The trim removed 0 bases at V and 4 bases at J, leaving 1 base unmatched. The CDR3 nucleotides read TGTGCCAGCAGCGTAGAGGGGGCAGGGGCCAACGTCCTGACTTTC. Amino acid sequence: CASSVEGAGANVLTF.

This chain joins TRBV11-2 and TRBJ2-7; no reliable D call. The CDR3 consists of 15 residues. CDR1 is SGHAT and CDR2 is FQNNGV in the germline V gene. Trimming stripped 0 bases from V and 3 bases from J, with 12 bases between. Here the CDR3 reads CASSLDSLLGYEQYF. The CDR3 nucleotides read TGTGCCAGCAGCTTAGACAGCCTCCTGGGCTACGAGCAGTACTTC.

This clonotype has a handful of counts. For the CDR3, the DNA is TGTGCCAGCAGCTTAACCAAAAAGGGACTAGCGAACGAGCAGTACTTC. Translated: CASSLTKKGLANEQYF. J is TRBJ2-7 and V is TRBV7-6; TRBD2 agrees at 10 bases. V was clipped by 2 bases and J by 5 bases; unmatched bases: 9. This CDR3 is built from 16 residues. CDR1 SGHVS and CDR2 FNYEAQ come from the germline V gene.

This clonotype was counted between two and nine times. One end of the junction varies from germline; a read error may be responsible. V and J are TRBV4-3 and TRBJ2-7; D is unclear. Germline V gene lookup returns CDR1 LGHNA and CDR2 YSLEER. This CDR3 has 15 residues. The chain's CDR3 is CASSQVELDAHEQYF. CDR3 bases: TGTGCCAGCAGCCAAGTTGAACTTGATGCCCACGAGCAGTACTTC.

The rearrangement uses TRBV7-2 and TRBJ1-1, with no clear D. This CDR3 has 15 amino acids. Looked up from germline, CDR1 is SGHTA and CDR2 is FQGNSA. V lost 5 bases to trimming and J lost 3 bases, with 16 bases between them. This CDR3 reads CASSPDPREYTEAFF. The CDR3 DNA reads as TGTGCCAGCAGCCCCGACCCACGAGAGTACACTGAAGCTTTCTTT.

The sample holds a few counts of this clonotype. This rearrangement joins TRBV6-2 or TRBV6-3 to TRBJ1-5; TRBD1 might be the D (6 bases). There are 18 residues in the CDR3. Trimming left V 0 bases short and J 5 bases short, with 20 bases between. Germline assignment: CDR1 MNHEY and CDR2 SVGEGT. The CDR3 is CASSYSTLPRGSDQPQHF. CDR3 nucleotide sequence: TGTGCCAGCAGTTACTCTACGCTCCCCAGGGGATCAGATCAGCCCCAGCATTTT.

This clonotype appeared a single time. The chain employs TRBV5-6 and TRBJ1-3; 8 nucleotides match TRBD1. Looked up from germline, CDR1 is SGHDT and CDR2 is YYEEEE. V dropped 3 bases and J dropped 0; count of bases not matched to a gene: 8. This CDR3 spans 17 amino acids. For the CDR3, the DNA is TGTGCCAGCAGCTGGGGGACAGGAACGTACTCTGGAAACACCATATATTTT. Translated: CASSWGTGTYSGNTIYF.

This clonotype was observed a handful of times. The CDR3 DNA reads as TGTGCCAGCAGCTTAGGGCTAGCCGCCGAGCAGTACTTC. Its translation: CASSLGLAAEQYF. V usage is TRBV7-2 and J usage is TRBJ2-7; possibly TRBD2 for D (5 bases). Germline CDR1 is SGHTA and CDR2 is FQGNSA. The CDR3 length is 13 residues. Trimming took off 1 base at V and 6 bases at J, with 10 bases between the two ends.

The gene calls are TRBV11-2 and TRBJ2-5; the D is unclear. V lost 7 bases to trimming and J lost 4 bases, with 22 bases between them. Germline V gene sequence: CDR1 SGHAT, CDR2 FQNNGV. The CDR3 runs 16 residues. CDR3 nucleotide sequence: TGTGCCAGCAACGGCCGTTCTGGCGGAGCTCGAGAGACCCAGTACTTC. Its protein product is CASNGRSGGARETQYF.

In its sample, this clonotype was seen a few times. The genes are TRBV5-5 and TRBJ2-5; 8 bases are shared with TRBD1. V shed 2 bases, J shed 4 bases, and the junction held 10 bases outside the gene matches. CDR3 length: 16 residues. Germline CDR1 is SGHKS and CDR2 is YYEKEE (reference sequence). In DNA form, the CDR3 reads TGTGCCAGCAGCTTCCGGACAGGGCAAGGAGGAGAGACCCAGTACTTC. It encodes CASSFRTGQGGETQYF. The variable domain in full, with the rest retrieved from reference TRBV5-5 and TRBJ2-5, is DAGVTQSPTHLIKTRGQQVTLRCSPISGHKSVSWYQQVLGQGPQFIFQYYEKEERGRGNFPDRFSARQFPNYSSELNVNALLLGDSALYLCASSFRTGQGGETQYFGPGTRLLVL.

This clonotype showed up just a few times. V gene TRBV6-5 combines with J gene TRBJ2-1; the D is unclear. Trimming removed 6 bases at V and 0 bases at J, with 12 bases between. This CDR3 comprises 15 residues. Per germline, CDR1 MNHEY and CDR2 SVGAGI. CDR3 sequence: CASRLLTNSYNEQFF. CDR3 sequence (DNA): TGTGCCAGCAGACTACTAACGAACTCCTACAATGAGCAGTTCTTC.

V gene TRBV5-1 combines with J gene TRBJ2-3, with TRBD2 matching 8 bases. The V gene end was trimmed by 3 bases and the J gene end by 4 bases; junction bases not matched to a gene: 10. The CDR3 covers 16 residues. The germline V gene encodes CDR1 SGHRS and CDR2 YFSETQ. The CDR3 spells CASSSGGGLRADTQYF. The CDR3 DNA reads as TGCGCCAGCAGCTCCGGGGGGGGCCTTAGGGCAGATACGCAGTATTTT. The full variable domain, in which reference TRBV5-1 and TRBJ2-3 provide the parts outside the CDR3, is KAGVTQTPRYLIKTRGQQVTLSCSPISGHRSVSWYQQTPGQGLQFLFEYFSETQRNKGNFPGRFSGRQFSNSRSEMNVSTLELGDSALYLCASSSGGGLRADTQYFGPGTRLTVL.

The V call is TRBV29-1, the J call TRBJ1-1; D unclear. Per germline, CDR1 SQVTM and CDR2 ANQGSEA. This CDR3 is built from 15 residues. Trimming removed 1 base from V and 6 bases from J, with 18 bases in between. CDR3 sequence reads: CSVEVRGGSYSEAFF. CDR3 coding DNA: TGCAGCGTTGAAGTGCGTGGCGGCAGCTATTCTGAAGCTTTCTTT. The full variable domain, in which reference TRBV29-1 and TRBJ1-1 provide the parts outside the CDR3, is SAVISQKPSRDICQRGTSLTIQCQVDSQVTMMFWYRQQPGQSLTLIATANQGSEATYESGFVIDKFPISRPNLTFSTLTVSNMSPEDSSIYLCSVEVRGGSYSEAFFGQGTRLTVV.

This clonotype came up a few times. This chain joins TRBV24-1 and TRBJ2-7; D possibly corresponds to TRBD1 (6 bases). The germline CDR1 and CDR2 sequences are KGHDR and SFDVKD. CDR3 length: 14 amino acids. Trimming pared 5 bases from V and 5 bases from J, leaving 15 bases between. CDR3 nucleotide sequence: TGTGCCACCAGTGTCAATGGACAGCTAAACGAGCAGTACTTC. Protein: CATSVNGQLNEQYF.